Presented here are 11 T cell receptor beta chains from one specimen sequenced in a study of response to subunit inactivated influenza vaccine. MiXCR was run by TCRdb on the RT-PCR reads, yielding one entry per CDR3 protein. The data contain about 780,000 distinct CDR3 sequences, less than 20% of them singletons. Source: PBMCs from blood, taken around 5 days after vaccination. Source of these receptors: a man aged 45-65 years who received an inactivated influenza vaccine.

This clonotype was found a few times. This chain's CDR3 is CASSGIAGGFTDTQYF. DNA for the CDR3: TGTGCCAGCAGTGGCATAGCGGGAGGTTTCACAGATACGCAGTATTTT. The chain combines TRBV28 with TRBJ2-3, with 10 bases identical to TRBD2. Trimming took 5 bases from V and 2 from J; bases not matched to a gene: 7. The CDR3 is 16 residues long. CDR1 MDHEN and CDR2 SYDVKM come from the germline V gene.

This clonotype was observed a handful of times. The CDR3 nucleotides read TGTGCCAGCAGTCTAACTAGCGGGGCCGGGTATTTT. Translation gives CASSLTSGAGYF. This chain connects TRBV7-2 to TRBJ2-3, with 10 bases matching TRBD2. V dropped 6 bases and J dropped 14; count of bases not matched to a gene: 8. Germline V gene lookup returns CDR1 SGHTA and CDR2 FQGNSA. This CDR3 region has 12 residues.

The chain joins TRBV20-1 to TRBJ1-6; TRBD1 aligns across 8 bases. Germline CDR1 reads DFQATT; CDR2 reads SNEGSKA (reference sequence). V lost 1 base, J lost 5 bases, and 4 bases stayed unmatched. This CDR3 has 15 residues. CDR3 nucleotide sequence: TGCAGTGCTAGAGTAGCGGACAGGGATAATTCACCCCTCCACTTT. The encoded protein is CSARVADRDNSPLHF.

This clonotype occurred a few times. This chain uses TRBV4-2 with TRBJ1-1, with D uncertain. The CDR3 runs to 12 residues. Germline values: CDR1 LGHNA, CDR2 YNFKEQ. Trimming took 1 base from V and 4 from J, leaving 4 bases between them. The CDR3 DNA follows: TGTGCCAGCAGCCAAGGCCCCACTGAAGCTTTCTTT. This translates into CASSQGPTEAFF.

This clonotype was observed a handful of times. The V call is TRBV6-1, the J call TRBJ2-7, with D maybe TRBD1 (6 bases). The CDR3 has 15 amino acids. Trimming removed 6 bases at V and 2 bases at J, with 17 bases between. The germline CDR1 and CDR2 sequences are MNHNS and SASEGT. The CDR3 DNA follows: TGTGCCAGCAGCCTCGCCCAGGGGTCAACCTACGAGCAGTACTTC. As protein: CASSLAQGSTYEQYF.

This chain links TRBV15 with TRBJ2-1; D is tentatively TRBD1 or TRBD2 (5 bases each). Germline V gene lookup returns CDR1 LNHNV and CDR2 YYDKDF (reference sequence). The V and J ends lost 8 bases and 0 bases respectively, with 14 bases between them. The CDR3 consists of 15 residues. CDR3 sequence reads: CATPPVRGSYNEQFF. The DNA for the CDR3 is TGTGCCACCCCTCCAGTGAGGGGCTCCTACAATGAGCAGTTCTTC.

The chain has TRBV27 and TRBJ2-1, with D possibly TRBD1 on 5 matching bases. Deletions cut 6 bases from V and 4 bases from J, with 16 bases between. Germline CDR1 reads MNHEY; CDR2 reads SMNVEV (reference sequence). There are 15 residues in the CDR3. This CDR3 is CASSSTGGHYNEQFF. Written as DNA, the CDR3 is TGTGCCAGCAGCTCCACCGGTGGACATTACAATGAGCAGTTCTTC.

The V call is TRBV6-5, the J call TRBJ1-2; D possibly corresponds to TRBD1 (6 bases). Germline V gene lookup returns CDR1 MNHEY and CDR2 SVGAGI. Trimming pared 7 bases from V and 1 base from J, leaving 7 bases between. The CDR3 extends over 12 amino acids. In DNA form, the CDR3 reads TGTGCCAGCATGGACAGTAACTATGGCTACACCTTC. It is translated as CASMDSNYGYTF.

This clonotype has just a few counts. The CDR3 DNA sequence: TGCAGTGCAGAGGCGGGAGACGTAAGCTCCTACAATGAGCAGTTCTTC. Amino acid sequence: CSAEAGDVSSYNEQFF. V is TRBV20-1 and J is TRBJ2-1; 7 bases match TRBD2. The CDR3 consists of 16 residues. V gave up 6 bases and J gave up 0 bases; unmatched junction bases: 11. Germline values: CDR1 DFQATT, CDR2 SNEGSKA (reference sequence).

This clonotype was found a few times. V usage is TRBV28 and J usage is TRBJ2-7; 7 bases agree with TRBD1. V lost 8 bases, J lost 3 bases, and 10 bases stayed unmatched. The germline V gene has CDR1 MDHEN and CDR2 SYDVKM. This CDR3 contains 14 residues. In DNA, the CDR3 is TGTGCCAGCCGGAGCCGGGACAGCTACTACGAGCAGTACTTC. This gives the protein CASRSRDSYYEQYF.

V gene TRBV12-3 or TRBV12-4 combines with J gene TRBJ2-3; D is ambiguous. The CDR3 consists of 13 residues. Deletions cut 6 bases from V and 10 bases from J, with 17 bases between. CDR3 amino acids: CASSSRPASPQYF. The CDR3 DNA is TGTGCCAGCAGCTCCAGGCCCGCCAGCCCGCAGTATTTT.